This T cell receptor (beta chain) derives from a study of blood T cell repertoires in COVID-19. About the research overall: The United States, Italy and Spain were the sources of the acute and convalescent COVID-19 samples.

This CDR3 has 14 amino acids. Seattle patient enrollment occurred during active infection, with longitudinal follow-up thereafter. Original handling: From reference gene primer amplification, estimates of nucleated cell counts were derived. Sequencing was performed with immunoSEQ multiplex PCR; in TCRdb, only in-frame clones are kept and a portion is missing. V and J calls and clone size are given by that table; D and trimming were obtained from the DNA. Among under 75,000 clones listed, roughly two thirds were seen once. Input material: peripheral blood. The chain recombines TRBV21-1 with TRBJ2-7; TRBD2, the table's D call, lacks a check against the DNA. TRBV21-1 corresponds to a pseudogene. The clonotype originates from a woman aged 65 to 85 with COVID-19, enrolled during active disease. CDR3 sequence reads: CASSKALSKYEQYF. As DNA, the CDR3 is TGTGCCAGCAGCAAAGCACTGTCGAAATACGAGCAGTACTTC.